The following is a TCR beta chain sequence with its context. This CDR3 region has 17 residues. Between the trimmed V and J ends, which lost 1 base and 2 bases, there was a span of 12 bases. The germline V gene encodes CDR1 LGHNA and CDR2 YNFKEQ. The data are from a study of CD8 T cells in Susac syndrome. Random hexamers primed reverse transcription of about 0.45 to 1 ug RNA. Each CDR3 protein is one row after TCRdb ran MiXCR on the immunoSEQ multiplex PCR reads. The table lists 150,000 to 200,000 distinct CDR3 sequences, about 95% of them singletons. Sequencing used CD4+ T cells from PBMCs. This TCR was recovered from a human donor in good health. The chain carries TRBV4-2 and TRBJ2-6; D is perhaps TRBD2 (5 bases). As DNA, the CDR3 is TGTGCCAGCAGCCAAGGGGCGAGGGCACCTGGGGCCAACGTCCTGACTTTC. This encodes CASSQGARAPGANVLTF.